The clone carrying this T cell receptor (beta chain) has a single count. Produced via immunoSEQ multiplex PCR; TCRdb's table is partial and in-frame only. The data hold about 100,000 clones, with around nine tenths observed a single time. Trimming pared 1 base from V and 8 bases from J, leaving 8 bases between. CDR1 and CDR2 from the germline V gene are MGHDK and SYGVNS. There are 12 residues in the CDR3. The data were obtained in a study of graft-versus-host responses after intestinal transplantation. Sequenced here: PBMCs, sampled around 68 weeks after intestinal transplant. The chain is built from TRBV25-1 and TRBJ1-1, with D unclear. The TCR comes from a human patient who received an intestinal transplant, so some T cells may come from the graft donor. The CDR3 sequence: CASSEWSGEAFF. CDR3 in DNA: TGTGCCAGCAGTGAATGGTCGGGGGAAGCTTTCTTT.